The 5 T cell receptor beta chains presented below share a single source sample, sequenced in a study of T cells in women clearing cervical HPV infection. Only in-frame clones appear in the TCRdb table, and some are missing; sequencing was by immunoSEQ multiplex PCR. The sample table includes more than 20,000 clones. Sequenced: blood buffy coat. Receptors were obtained from a woman between 18 and 70 years old with a cervical HPV16 infection that either progressed to CIN3+ or cleared (not recorded which).

The CDR3: CASSYGLAGGETQYF. The covered CDR3 bases are TGTGCCAGCAGTTACGGACTAGCGGGAGGGGAGACC. This rearrangement joins TRBV2 to TRBJ2-5, with 15 bases fitting TRBD2. The missing CDR3 end, 3 residues past where the read stops, is filled in from the germline J gene. J gave up 5 bases and V 5 bases, and 3 bases lay outside the gene matches. This CDR3 is built from 15 residues. The V gene's germline CDR1 is SNHLY and CDR2 FYNNEI.

Concerning this clone: The read halts 3 residues ahead of the CDR3 end, with the missing end drawn from the germline J gene. The V gene is TRBV2, the J gene TRBJ1-5; 7 positions agree with TRBD1. Germline lookup yields CDR1 SNHLY and CDR2 FYNNEI. This CDR3 has 14 amino acids. J lost 5 bases, V lost 6 bases, and 7 bases had no gene match. The DNA read from the CDR3 is TGTGCCAGCAGAGAGACAGGGTGGTATCAGCCC. It encodes CASRETGWYQP. The complete CDR3 protein is CASRETGWYQPQHF.

About this clone: Read data end 3 residues before the CDR3 end; the end is taken from the germline J gene. V gene TRBV19 combines with J gene TRBJ1-1; D is uncertain. This CDR3 has 12 residues. Germline CDR1 reads LNHDA; CDR2 reads SQIVND (reference sequence). With 7 bases removed from V and 6 bases from J, the gap between germline ends came to 12 bases. The CDR3 spells CASTVGLAEAFF. The sequenced part of the CDR3 DNA is TGTGCCAGTACAGTAGGGTTGGCTGAA.

About this clone: At the DNA level, this CDR3 is encoded by other sequences in the same sample as well. Incomplete CDR3 DNA: TGTGCCAGCAGGCAGGGACTCTCTGGAAACACC. As protein: CASRQGLSGNT. The whole CDR3 is CASRQGLSGNTIYF. The V and J genes are TRBV5-6 and TRBJ1-3; possibly TRBD1 for D (5 bases). With the read ending 3 residues before the CDR3 end, the germline J gene is used to fill in that end. The ends were cut back, 5 bases at V and 0 bases at J, with 9 bases in the middle. CDR3 length equals 14 residues. Germline-derived CDR1 and CDR2 are SGHDT and YYEEEE. Drawing the rest from reference TRBV5-6 and TRBJ1-3, the complete variable domain is DAGVTQSPTHLIKTRGQQVTLRCSPKSGHDTVSWYQQALGQGPQFIFQYYEEEERQRGNFPDRFSGHQFPNYSSELNVNALLLGDSALYLCASRQGLSGNTIYFGEGSWLTVV.

A note on this clone: Coverage ceases 3 residues before the CDR3 finishes, and the germline J gene fills in the end. This chain uses TRBV19 with TRBJ2-6; no definite D call. The CDR3 runs to 16 residues. Germline assignment: CDR1 LNHDA and CDR2 SQIVND (reference sequence). Trimming removed 5 bases from V and 0 bases from J, with 11 bases in between. The CDR3 sequence is CASSLYGRSGANVLTF. CDR3 DNA, as far as it was read: TGTGCCAGTAGTCTTTATGGCCGCTCTGGGGCCAACGTC.